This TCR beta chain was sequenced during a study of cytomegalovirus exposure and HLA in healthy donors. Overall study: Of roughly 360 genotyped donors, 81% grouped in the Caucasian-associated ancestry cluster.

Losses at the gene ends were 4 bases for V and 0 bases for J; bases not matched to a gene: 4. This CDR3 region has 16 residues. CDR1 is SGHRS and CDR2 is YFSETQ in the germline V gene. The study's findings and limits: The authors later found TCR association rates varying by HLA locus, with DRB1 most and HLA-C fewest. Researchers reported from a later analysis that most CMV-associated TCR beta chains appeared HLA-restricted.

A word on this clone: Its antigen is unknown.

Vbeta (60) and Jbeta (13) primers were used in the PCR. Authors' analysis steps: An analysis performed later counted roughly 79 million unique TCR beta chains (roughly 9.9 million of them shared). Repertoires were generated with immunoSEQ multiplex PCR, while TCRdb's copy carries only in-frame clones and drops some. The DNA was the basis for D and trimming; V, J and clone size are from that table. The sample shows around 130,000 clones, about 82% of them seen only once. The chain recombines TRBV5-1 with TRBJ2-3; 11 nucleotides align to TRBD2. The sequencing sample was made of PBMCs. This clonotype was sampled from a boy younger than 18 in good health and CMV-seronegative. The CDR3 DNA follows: TGCGCCAGCAGCCCCGGGACTAGCGGTAGCACAGATACGCAGTATTTT. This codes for CASSPGTSGSTDTQYF.